This T cell receptor (beta chain) was obtained from a study of cytomegalovirus exposure and HLA in healthy donors. Study observations and caveats: Cytomegalovirus-associated TCR beta chains were listed, numbering 164. CMV serostatus was the sole immune exposure data available.

Trimming removed 2 bases from V and 4 bases from J; junction bases left unmatched: 4. CDR1 is MNHEY and CDR2 is SVGAGI in the germline V gene. The CDR3 loop spans 15 amino acids. Vbeta (60) and Jbeta (13) primers were used in the PCR. Assay: immunoSEQ multiplex PCR; the TCRdb copy retains only in-frame clones and omits some. Of some 160,000 clones detected, more than 65% appear once; the ten largest clones hold roughly 0.5%. This clone was picked up one time. No antigen is known for it. Material: PBMCs. The TCR originated in a woman in her fifties or sixties in good health and CMV-seronegative. The chain uses TRBV6-5 and TRBJ2-7; TRBD1 agrees at 11 bases. The CDR3 loop is CASSYGTGGMYEQYF. The CDR3 DNA follows: TGTGCCAGCAGTTACGGGACAGGGGGTATGTACGAGCAGTACTTC.